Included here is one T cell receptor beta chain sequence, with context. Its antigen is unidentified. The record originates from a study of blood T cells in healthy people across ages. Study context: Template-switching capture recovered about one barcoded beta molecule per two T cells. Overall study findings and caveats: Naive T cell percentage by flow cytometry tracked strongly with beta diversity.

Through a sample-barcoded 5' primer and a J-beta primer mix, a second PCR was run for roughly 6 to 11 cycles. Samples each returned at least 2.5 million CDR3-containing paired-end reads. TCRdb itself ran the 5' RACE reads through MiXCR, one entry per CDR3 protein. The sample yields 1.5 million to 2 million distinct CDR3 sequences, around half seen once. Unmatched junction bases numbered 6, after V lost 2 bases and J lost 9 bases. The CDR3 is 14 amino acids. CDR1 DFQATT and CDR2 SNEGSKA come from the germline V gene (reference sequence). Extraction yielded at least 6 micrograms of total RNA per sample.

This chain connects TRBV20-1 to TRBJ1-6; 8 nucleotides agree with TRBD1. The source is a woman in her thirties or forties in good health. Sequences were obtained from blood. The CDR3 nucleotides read TGCAGTGCTAGACCCACAGGGGGGATTTCACCCCTCCACTTT. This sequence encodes CSARPTGGISPLHF.